The entry below describes one T cell receptor beta chain. CDR3 size: 16 residues. CDR1 and CDR2 from the germline V gene are SGHRS and YFSETQ. Trimming took 7 bases from V and 1 from J; bases not matched to a gene: 11. TCRdb keeps only in-frame clones here, not all; method: immunoSEQ multiplex PCR. Of 150,000 to 200,000 clones listed, approximately 84% were seen once; the top ten hold about 5.3%. The sample comes from a study of blood T cell repertoires in COVID-19. The receptor comes from a woman in her 40s with acute COVID-19. The sample was PBMCs or T cells enriched from blood (not recorded which). The chain is built from TRBV5-1 and TRBJ2-1; 7 nucleotides line up with TRBD2. CDR3 sequence reads: CASGGTTSESYNEQFF. As DNA, the CDR3 is TGCGCCAGCGGGGGGACTACTAGCGAGTCCTACAATGAGCAGTTCTTC.